This TCR beta chain was captured by sequencing in a study of blood T cells in healthy people across ages. Sample-barcoded 5' priming and a J-beta primer mix drove a second PCR of 7 to 11 cycles. TCRdb used MiXCR to reprocess the 5' RACE reads, holding one entry per CDR3 protein. The sample yields under 1 million distinct CDR3 sequences, roughly 44% seen once. The study's findings and limits: Among long-lived donors, naive CD4+ cells were more numerous and diversity higher than in aged donors.

In the case of this clonotype: The antigen is unknown.

Germline CDR1 reads MNHEY; CDR2 reads SMNVEV (reference sequence). This CDR3 has 13 amino acids. Trimming took 7 bases from V and 1 from J, leaving 7 bases between them. This receptor was obtained from a man aged 55 to 70 in good health. V gene TRBV27 combines with J gene TRBJ1-4; D is ambiguous. The source material was blood. CDR3 residues: CASTEKTNEKLFF. The CDR3 bases are TGTGCCAGCACCGAGAAAACTAATGAAAAACTGTTTTTT.